This T cell receptor beta chain derives from a study of blood T cell repertoires in COVID-19. Study overall: Samples of COVID-19 (acute and convalescent) were obtained from the United States, Italy and Spain. PBMCs, B-cell-depleted T cells, or T cells provided the cDNA or gDNA that made up the material.

This clone has only one observation. The authors' processing: Reference gene primer amplification gave estimated nucleated cell counts. This table comes from immunoSEQ multiplex PCR, and its TCRdb copy is limited to in-frame clones, with some not included. Clone size and V and J calls were adopted from that table, with D and trimming inferred from the DNA. The table has 150,000 to 200,000 clones, about 88% seen once; the top ten hold roughly 2%. This CDR3 has 14 amino acids. Trimming took off 5 bases at V and 2 bases at J, with 13 bases between the two ends. The V gene's germline CDR1 is SGHRS and CDR2 YFSETQ.

The chain carries TRBV5-1 and TRBJ2-5; D might be TRBD1 (6 bases). Material for sequencing was peripheral blood. The clonotype comes from a man between 65 and 85 years old with active or convalescent COVID-19. The CDR3 loop is CASSNTGLQETQYF. The CDR3 DNA follows: TGCGCCAGCAGTAACACAGGGTTACAAGAGACCCAGTACTTC.